These T cell receptor beta chains were read from a single sample in a study of blood T cell repertoires in COVID-19. Here immunoSEQ multiplex PCR was the method, and the copy in TCRdb shows in-frame clones only, minus some. The repertoire has 45,000 to 65,000 clones, around 81% of them found once; the top ten carry about 27%. Sequenced input: peripheral blood. These receptors were taken from an elderly woman with COVID-19, enrolled during active disease. The CDR3 runs from the conserved cysteine through the conserved F or W.

V gene,CDR3 protein
TRBV3-1/TRBV3-2,CASSQGDGRADTQYF
TRBV7-8,CASSLVTLAGGHEQFF
TRBV12-3/TRBV12-4,CASRPGQEKVQYF
TRBV19,CASRPQGGVSNQPQHF
TRBV6-5,CASSYGFADYNEQFF
TRBV18,CASSPTGRDYGYTF
TRBV19,CASSYGGVNQPQHF
TRBV27,CASSPPLSRTGVRRSSYEQYF
TRBV6-4,CASSAQWNTEAFF
TRBV6-1,CASSERSGRPYNEQFF
TRBV7-3,CASSLNVPGVTGELFF
TRBV30,CAWKLAGVNEQFF
TRBV18,CASSPPLLSENEQYF
TRBV4-1,CASSQDRDLYSYEQYF
TRBV6-5,CASSYSINRLNTEAFF
TRBV15,CATSRGVESDEQYF
TRBV6-5,CASSRQEGAGAFF
TRBV6-5,CASGSGRGTDTQYF
TRBV19,CASSTLAAYMDEQFF
TRBV7-2,CASSLDGQGRNTIYF
TRBV4-1,CASSPNPGNTEAFF
TRBV6-5,CASSRLAGNNEQFF
TRBV30,CAWKLGSRGYTF
TRBV4-2,CASSQDRTGGYQPQHF
TRBV6-5,CASIGQRGYTF
TRBV7-3,CASSLSPGDPSGNTIYF
TRBV19,CASSPNGEKLFF
TRBV5-6,CASSSLGNEQFF
TRBV6-1,CASSDRPRANEKLFF
TRBV27,CASSLGRVNSPLHF
TRBV18,CASSLLGGFDGYTF
TRBV18,CASSGRGAYEQYF
TRBV10-2,CASSISGTSGNTIYF
TRBV10-3,CAIAAGTGDNGYTF
TRBV27,CASTTAGTGAYEQYF
TRBV27,CASSPGQGAFEQYF
TRBV14,CASSQALALAGVEQYF
TRBV7-9,CASNVRSAGVHNEQFF
TRBV14,CASSLDTLNYGYTF
TRBV7-3,CASSPSNGASGSRGEQYF
TRBV19,CASSRGNQPQHF
TRBV9,CASSVGLASYNEQFF
TRBV10-3,CASRTSDPGEQYF